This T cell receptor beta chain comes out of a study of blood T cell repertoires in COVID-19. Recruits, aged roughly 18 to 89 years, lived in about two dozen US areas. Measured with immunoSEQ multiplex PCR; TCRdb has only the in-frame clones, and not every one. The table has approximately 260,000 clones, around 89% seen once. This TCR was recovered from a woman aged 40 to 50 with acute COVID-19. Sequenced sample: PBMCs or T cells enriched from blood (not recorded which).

CDR3 protein: CASSPVQGSYGYTF. The CDR3 nucleotides are TGTGCCAGCTCACCTGTCCAGGGAAGCTATGGCTACACCTTC. The chain uses TRBV18 and TRBJ1-2; a possible D gene is TRBD1 (5 bases). The V gene's germline CDR1 is KGHSH and CDR2 LQKENI. The V and J ends lost 3 bases and 4 bases respectively, with 12 bases between them. CDR3 length equals 14 residues.